This T cell receptor beta chain came from a study of neoadjuvant anti-PD-1 for oral cavity cancer. Blood libraries mostly used about 500 ng genomic DNA, six replicates each. TCRdb's table, derived via immunoSEQ multiplex PCR, lists solely in-frame clones and lacks some. The sample holds tens of thousands of clones, over 70% seen once. The sequencing used PBMCs, collected before nivolumab (anti-PD-1) treatment. The TCR was taken from a person aged 35-79 years with oral cavity squamous cell carcinoma.

CDR3 DNA: TGTGCCAGCAGCATTCCTCCGGGACAGGGGGATAGGAACACTGAAGCTTTCTTT. Residues: CASSIPPGQGDRNTEAFF. V and J are TRBV13 and TRBJ1-1; 11 bases map to TRBD1. This CDR3 region has 18 residues. V trimming: 5 bases; J trimming: 1 base; junction bases outside the gene matches: 12. Germline loops: CDR1 PRHDT, CDR2 FYEKMQ (reference sequence).